These 18 T cell receptor beta chains came from one sample sequenced in a study of cytomegalovirus exposure and HLA in healthy donors. 13 Jbeta primers and 60 Vbeta primers were used for the PCR. TCRdb keeps only in-frame clones here, not all; method: immunoSEQ multiplex PCR. The data show about 150,000 clones, 50% to 75% seen once. Material: PBMCs. Source of these receptors: a woman aged 55-69 years in good health and CMV-seropositive.

This chain connects TRBV6-1 to TRBJ1-2; D gene unclear. The CDR3 is 11 residues long. Trimming cost V 7 bases and J 3 bases, with 6 bases left between them. Germline V gene data show CDR1 as MNHNS and CDR2 as SASEGT. CDR3 sequence (DNA): TGTGCCAGCAAGAGGGACTATGGCTACACCTTC. This gives the protein CASKRDYGYTF.

Here the CDR3 DNA reads TGTGCCAGCAGTTTCAACTCGGTGAGGGACATTCAGTACTTC. Encoded protein: CASSFNSVRDIQYF. The chain links TRBV28 to TRBJ2-4; D is possibly TRBD2 (5 bases). V was trimmed by 3 bases and J by 8 bases, leaving 14 bases between them. The length of the CDR3 is 14 residues. The V gene's germline CDR1 is MDHEN and CDR2 SYDVKM.

The CDR3 sequence is CASSPKGPGELFF. In DNA form, the CDR3 reads TGCGCCAGCAGCCCCAAGGGGCCCGGGGAGCTGTTTTTT. The chain employs TRBV4-1 and TRBJ2-2; possibly TRBD1 for D (5 bases). Germline CDR1 is MGHRA and CDR2 is YSYEKL. The V end lost 4 bases, the J end lost 6 bases, and 9 bases lay between the germline ends. The CDR3 is 13 amino acids.

This chain connects TRBV5-6 to TRBJ2-1; D is ambiguous. The ends were cut back, 1 base at V and 9 bases at J, with 5 bases in the middle. Germline-derived CDR1 and CDR2 are SGHDT and YYEEEE. The CDR3 is 11 residues long. The CDR3 region is CASSLTGEQFF. In DNA form, the CDR3 reads TGTGCCAGCAGCTTGACTGGTGAGCAGTTCTTC.

For this clone: At one of its ends the junction is not consistent with the germline gene, which may arise from a read error. The rearrangement uses TRBV29-1 and TRBJ1-1; the D gene is possibly TRBD1 (6 bases). The germline gives CDR1 SQVTM, CDR2 ANQGSEA. This CDR3 is built from 15 residues. The CDR3 nucleotides are TGCAGCGTCAGGGGCCCAGCGGATGGTGACACTGAAACTTTCTTT. It is translated as CSVRGPADGDTETFF.

The chain couples TRBV25-1 to TRBJ1-2; D unclear. Germline lookup yields CDR1 MGHDK and CDR2 SYGVNS. Trimming cost V 0 bases and J 8 bases, with 13 bases left between them. This CDR3 spans 14 amino acids. CDR3 amino acids: CASSEYTADWGYTF. CDR3 DNA: TGTGCCAGCAGTGAATATACGGCCGACTGGGGCTACACCTTC.

This clone was observed a single time. The rearrangement links TRBV5-1 to TRBJ2-5; the D is unclear. CDR3 length: 14 amino acids. The germline V gene encodes CDR1 SGHRS and CDR2 YFSETQ. Trimming took 5 bases from V and 7 from J, leaving 18 bases between them. CDR3 coding DNA: TGCGCCAGCAGAGATACTCGAGAGTCCGGGACCCAGTACTTC. Translation: CASRDTRESGTQYF.

V usage is TRBV28 and J usage is TRBJ2-5; 9 bases match TRBD1. V was clipped by 5 bases and J by 4 bases; unmatched bases: 11. CDR1 is MDHEN and CDR2 is SYDVKM in the germline V gene. The CDR3 is made up of 16 amino acids. CDR3: CASSLDAGQGTETQYF. The CDR3 nucleotides read TGTGCCAGCAGTCTGGATGCAGGACAGGGGACAGAGACCCAGTACTTC.

The rearrangement links TRBV5-1 to TRBJ2-3; 7 bases align to TRBD2. The trim removed 3 bases at V and 2 bases at J, leaving 6 bases unmatched. The CDR3 totals 15 residues. Germline values: CDR1 SGHRS, CDR2 YFSETQ. Here the CDR3 DNA reads TGCGCCAGCAGCTATGCAGCGGGGATCACAGATACGCAGTATTTT. Translating gives CASSYAAGITDTQYF.

The chain joins TRBV5-6 to TRBJ1-3; the match to TRBD1 covers 8 bases. J gave up 2 bases and V 6 bases, and 4 bases lay outside the gene matches. CDR1 SGHDT and CDR2 YYEEEE come from the germline V gene. The length of the CDR3 is 14 residues. CDR3 sequence reads: CASILQGAGNTIYF. CDR3 coding DNA: TGTGCCAGCATACTACAGGGGGCTGGAAACACCATATATTTT.

The chain joins TRBV6-6 to TRBJ2-7; 8 bases are shared with TRBD2. CDR3 size: 14 residues. Per germline, CDR1 MNHNY and CDR2 SVGAGI (reference sequence). V lost 2 bases to trimming and J lost 2 bases; unmatched junction nucleotides: 2. This CDR3 is CASSYNGRAYEQYF. CDR3 nucleotides: TGTGCCAGCAGTTACAACGGGAGGGCCTACGAGCAGTACTTC.

The chain employs TRBV28 and TRBJ2-1, with TRBD2 matching over 8 bases. This CDR3 contains 15 residues. Germline V lookup: CDR1 MDHEN, CDR2 SYDVKM. Unmatched junction bases numbered 7, after V lost 3 bases and J lost 6 bases. This chain's CDR3 is CASSFRRGVFNEQFF. The CDR3 DNA sequence: TGTGCCAGCAGTTTTCGGCGGGGGGTCTTCAATGAGCAGTTCTTC.

Only a few counts were recorded for this clone. The chain couples TRBV21-1 to TRBJ2-5; TRBD2 reflects the table's D call only, with no check against the DNA. TRBV21-1 is classified as a pseudogene. This CDR3 has 17 residues. The CDR3 region is CASSKVSGAGAQETQYF. The CDR3 DNA follows: TGTGCCAGCAGCAAAGTATCGGGAGCGGGGGCACAAGAGACCCAGTACTTC.

The genes are TRBV6-5 and TRBJ1-1; D may be TRBD1 (6 bases). V lost 5 bases to trimming and J lost 3 bases, with 10 bases between them. This CDR3 region has 13 residues. CDR1 MNHEY and CDR2 SVGAGI come from the germline V gene. This CDR3 is CASSGGRDTEAFF. The CDR3 bases are TGTGCCAGCAGTGGGGGCCGAGACACTGAAGCTTTCTTT.

Only one count was recorded for this clone. The chain combines TRBV5-6 with TRBJ2-1, with 9 bases identical to TRBD2. The V and J ends lost 0 bases and 4 bases, in that order; junction bases with no gene match: 2. From germline, CDR1 is SGHDT and CDR2 YYEEEE. The CDR3 sequence is 15 residues long. Here the CDR3 reads CASSLGLADYNEQFF. The CDR3 DNA reads as TGTGCCAGCAGCTTGGGACTAGCGGATTACAATGAGCAGTTCTTC.

This rearrangement joins TRBV5-1 to TRBJ2-5; 11 nucleotides agree with TRBD2. Germline values: CDR1 SGHRS, CDR2 YFSETQ. Germline trimming cut 0 bases from V and 5 bases from J; bases unmatched to any gene: 9. The CDR3 is 17 residues long. CDR3 coding DNA: TGCGCCAGCAGCTTGGGGCTAGCGGGAGGACTGGGGGAGACCCAGTACTTC. Its translation is CASSLGLAGGLGETQYF.

The rearrangement links TRBV18 to TRBJ1-3, with no clear D. The CDR3 consists of 13 residues. Germline V gene lookup returns CDR1 KGHSH and CDR2 LQKENI. Trimming shortened V by 4 bases and J by 0 bases, and 4 bases separated the two germline ends. The CDR3: CASSRGSGNTIYF. In DNA form, the CDR3 reads TGTGCCAGCTCACGAGGCTCTGGAAACACCATATATTTT.

The chain carries TRBV30 and TRBJ1-5, with 8 bases aligning to TRBD1. Germline CDR1 is GTSNPN and CDR2 is SVGIG (reference sequence). The J segment lost 2 bases and the V segment lost 3 bases, leaving 15 bases of the junction unmatched. This CDR3 has 18 amino acids. The DNA of the CDR3 is TGTGCCTGGAGCGCCAGAGGCAGGGGGCAGTGGGGCAATCAGCCCCAGCATTTT. Protein: CAWSARGRGQWGNQPQHF.